This TCR beta chain is from a study of CD8 T cells in Susac syndrome. Study-wide background: Intravenous immunoglobulin alone or corticosteroids were being given to patients with Susac syndrome at blood draw, unless they were therapy-naive.

Sequencing of TCR beta covered CD8+ and CD4+ T cells obtained from blood. Reverse transcription of 0.5 to 1 ug RNA used random hexamers. TCRdb passed the immunoSEQ multiplex PCR reads through MiXCR, listing each CDR3 protein once. The sample consists of about 130,000 distinct CDR3 sequences, 95% of them appearing once. Germline V gives CDR1 MDHEN, CDR2 SYDVKM. The V end was cut by 3 bases, the J end by 5 bases, with 10 bases between. The CDR3 has 14 amino acids. The J gene is TRBJ2-2, the V gene TRBV28; D not resolved. The receptor's source is a human donor with Susac syndrome. Sequencing used CD8+ T cells from PBMCs. CDR3 DNA sequence: TGTGCCAGCAGTTTCAGCCAGAGGACCGGGGAGCTGTTTTTT. Its translation is CASSFSQRTGELFF. Full variable domain (missing parts from reference TRBV28 and TRBJ2-2): DVKVTQSSRYLVKRTGEKVFLECVQDMDHENMFWYRQDPGLGLRLIYFSYDVKMKEKGDIPEGYSVSREKKERFSLILESASTNQTSMYLCASSFSQRTGELFFGEGSRLTVL.